Listed here is a single TCR beta chain. The data were obtained in a study of T cells after yellow fever vaccination. TCRdb re-called the 5' RACE reads through MiXCR, storing one row per CDR3 protein. The data contain 500,000 to 650,000 distinct CDR3 sequences, around an eighth of them singletons. Per the germline V gene, CDR1 is LGHNA and CDR2 is YSLEER. This CDR3 has 16 amino acids. Trimming took off 2 bases at V and 0 bases at J, with 11 bases between the two ends. The sequencing here drew on PBMCs, taken on the day of the yellow fever booster vaccination. The receptor was isolated from a man younger than 45 who received the YFV17D yellow fever vaccine. J is TRBJ2-1 and V is TRBV4-3; D perhaps matches TRBD2 (6 bases). The CDR3, as DNA: TGCGCCAGCAGCCAACAACTAGCACTCTCCTACAATGAGCAGTTCTTC. Residues: CASSQQLALSYNEQFF.